This TCR beta chain was obtained from a study of shared clonotypes between healthy human individuals (dated by TCRdb to about 2020). In the study overall: Three men and a couple of women, aged 18 to 49 years, made up the cohort. For each donor, CD4 naive and CD4 memory were each run on three plates, CD8 naive on two plates, and CD8 memory on one plate. To estimate repertoire size and how much clonotypes are shared between individuals, the study performed deep sequencing of blood TCR repertoires from 4 to 6 healthy adults. To increase sequencing depth and limit assay-specific biases, TCR repertoire library preparation and sequencing were carried out by different laboratories using diverse techniques. Per donor, leukapheresis produced somewhere between about 0.9 and 10 billion PBMCs. Study-wide findings and limitations: Because the study included only a small number of donors, the genetic and exposure-history diversity represented was limited. Pairwise subsampling indicated that sequencing depth was expected to affect the degree of clonotype sharing among donors. Rarefaction of sorted-subset datasets indicated incomplete sequencing despite the large sequencing depth. Sampling was restricted to blood, and TCR repertoires in tissue are likely to differ from TCR repertoires in blood. Naive subsets generally had larger estimated clonotype richness than memory subsets did. Sharing across a handful of donors was observed for roughly 5% of naive CD4, about 3.2% of naive CD8, about 2.5% of memory CD4, and about 0.4% of memory CD8 clonotypes. Clonotypes shared by all four sorted-subset donors showed higher generation probabilities than non-shared clonotypes.

TCR CDR3 regions were amplified from genomic DNA by multiplex PCR using the deep immunoSEQ assay. Genomic DNA extracted from each cell subset was distributed evenly over all wells of several immunoSEQ 96-well plates, and each plate served as one replicate. For sorted subsets, approximately 190 ng of genomic DNA, equivalent to 25,000 to 35,000 T cell genomes, went into each replicate PCR. Purified libraries were measured with a Qubit 3.0 fluorometer, size-checked on a Bioanalyzer 2100, and measured again with the KAPA Library Quantification kit. Each immunoSEQ 96-well plate was sequenced on its own single-read 150-cycle Illumina NextSeq 550 flow cell. As for how the authors treated the data: Because the immunoSEQ output included only junctional sequences and no quality scores, the filtering could not be the same as the filtering used for full-length reads. Sequences were annotated with PyIR, a Python wrapper for IgBLAST v1.9, and V/J genes and CDR3 were assigned using IMGT germline references. Any read was removed if the V/J assignment was weak (E-value above 1e-6), the CDR3 was missing, or the read contained stop codons, out-of-frame junctions, or ambiguous translated residues. V3J clonotypes were defined as sequences sharing the same inferred V gene, J gene, and CDR3 amino acid sequence. To compute the percentage overlap between repertoires, the number of shared unique clonotypes was divided by the size of the smaller repertoire. Richness of each repertoire was evaluated using RTK rarefaction, the Chao1 estimator, and Recon v2.1 estimates of unobserved clonotypes. For all TCRbeta clonotypes obtained by the gDNA method from a handful of donors, generation probabilities were computed with OLGA. TCRdb obtained this table from immuneACCESS and retained in-frame rearrangements with V and J assigned. These tables miss some clones; where compared with another copy, unresolved V genes account for less than half of the shortfall, and the remainder is unexplained. V and J calls and clone size come straight from that table; D and trimming were deduced from the DNA. In all, the sample holds 2 million to 2.5 million clones, and roughly 95% of those were seen once. The ten top clones hold 0.9% to 1.3% of the sample.

CD8 naive samples consisted of CD45RO-negative cells that were positively selected for CCR7, yielding a CD45RA+CCR7+ population without TemRA cells. The donors were healthy, HIV-negative adults with no recently reported acute infections or vaccinations. Only Caucasian adults living in Nashville, Tennessee, USA were represented among the donors. After blood collection by leukapheresis, PBMCs were isolated using Ficoll-Histopaque density gradient centrifugation and then cryopreserved in the vapor phase of liquid nitrogen. Purity and quantity of every magnetically sorted T cell population were checked by analytical flow cytometry. Each sorted fraction had its genomic DNA isolated and then quantified by UV absorbance on a Nanodrop 2000c. As concerns this clone: Its cognate antigen has yet to be identified. Base-call qualities are not available, and no considerably larger clone is one nucleotide away.

The receptor was derived from a man aged 18 to 29 in good health. The source material was naive CD8+ T cells sorted from blood. This specimen's cell subset or site label, per the study, means: CD45RA+CCR7+.

The nucleotide sequence is TGTGCCAGCAGCGTTCCCGGGGAGACGATAGAGACCCAGTACTTC. Its protein product is CASSVPGETIETQYF. The rearrangement joined TRBV5-5 to TRBJ2-5, with a weak D call of TRBD2 (5 bases match). From its cysteine to its phenylalanine, the CDR3 spans 15 amino acids. Of the read, only the CDR3 DNA is kept; its 45 bases are in frame from base 1. According to the germline V gene (reference sequence), CDR1 reads SGHKS and CDR2 reads YYEKEE. V is cut by 4 bases and J by 4 bases, and the space between the germline ends is 17 bases.